What follows are 32 T cell receptor beta chains derived from one specimen sequenced in a study of immune heterogeneity within non-small cell lung tumors. Samples each supplied 500 to 650 ng of bulk tumor genomic DNA as template. Spaced far apart, several biopsies were taken from each primary tumor during surgery. Curative operations were performed on patients who had untreated, newly diagnosed non-small cell lung cancer. It was with 32 V and 13 J primers that multiplex PCR amplified TCR beta CDR3. TCRdb passed the multiplex PCR reads through MiXCR, listing each CDR3 protein once. The table records some 14,000 distinct CDR3 sequences, roughly 29% of them present only once. Material: lung tumor tissue. The source is a man aged 35-49 years with non-small cell lung cancer.

Many counts were recorded for this clonotype. The rearrangement joins TRBV20-1 to TRBJ2-1; 9 positions match TRBD2. Trimming removed 0 bases from V and 7 bases from J; junction bases left unmatched: 13. Germline CDR1 is DFQATT and CDR2 is SNEGSKA (reference sequence). This CDR3 region has 17 residues. CDR3 residues: CSARDIYAGGVGNEQFF. The CDR3 DNA is TGCAGTGCTAGAGATATCTATGCGGGAGGGGTAGGGAATGAGCAGTTCTTC.

Points on this clonotype: A much bigger clone sits one base away, suggesting this may be a read error. The V call is TRBV6-4, the J call TRBJ1-5, with 8 nucleotides matching TRBD1. V lost 6 bases to trimming and J lost 3 bases; unmatched junction nucleotides: 16. This CDR3 contains 18 residues. The germline V gene has CDR1 MRHNA and CDR2 SNTAGT. This CDR3 is CASRVGQGATRINQPQHF. CDR3 DNA sequence: TGTGCCAGCAGGGTGGGGCAGGGGGCGACCCGGATCAATCAGCCCCAGCATTTT.

In this sample, this clonotype turned up a few times. V and J are TRBV30 and TRBJ2-1, with D tentatively TRBD2 (6 bases). CDR1 and CDR2 from the germline V gene are GTSNPN and SVGIG (reference sequence). The CDR3 runs to 19 residues. V dropped 0 bases and J dropped 0 bases, with 21 bases sitting between them. The CDR3 nucleotides read TGTGCCTGGAGTGTAAGTGGGAGGTCCCACTCCTCCTCCTACAATGAGCAGTTCTTC. Its protein product is CAWSVSGRSHSSSYNEQFF.

The sample holds many counts of this clonotype. The chain uses TRBV7-2 and TRBJ2-7; a weak D match, TRBD1 (6 bases). Germline CDR1 SGHTA, CDR2 FQGNSA. The CDR3 spans 16 residues. V lost 3 bases and J 7 bases, leaving 22 bases between the germline ends. The CDR3 is CASSFHLQGLNKEQYF. Written as DNA, the CDR3 is TGTGCCAGCAGCTTCCATTTACAGGGTCTGAATAAGGAGCAGTACTTC.

The CDR3 is CASLYGPGNTGELFF. For the CDR3, the DNA is TGTGCCAGCCTATATGGTCCGGGGAACACCGGGGAGCTGTTTTTT. V is TRBV5-8 and J is TRBJ2-2; no reliable D call. CDR1 is SGHTS, CDR2 YDEGEE, per germline. The CDR3 is 15 amino acids. V lost 7 bases to trimming and J lost 1 base, with 14 bases between them.

Regarding this clonotype: This sequence may be a read error, since a much larger clone differs from it by one base. V is TRBV2 and J is TRBJ1-5; TRBD1 matches 7 bases. Unmatched junction bases numbered 8, after V lost 2 bases and J lost 10 bases. The CDR3 runs to 14 residues. Germline-derived CDR1 and CDR2 are SNHLY and FYNNEI. Here the CDR3 DNA reads TGTGCCAGCAGTGAACCGGGACAGCCTGAACCCCAGCATTTT. It yields the protein CASSEPGQPEPQHF.

Sample share makes this clonotype large. The CDR3 nucleotides are TGTGCCAGCAGTCCCGGGACTAGCGGTGCGACAGAGCAGTTCTTC. This gives the protein CASSPGTSGATEQFF. The rearrangement joins TRBV6-1 to TRBJ2-1; 11 positions agree with TRBD2. Unmatched junction bases numbered 10, after V lost 5 bases and J lost 10 bases. This CDR3 contains 15 residues. CDR1 MNHNS and CDR2 SASEGT come from the germline V gene.

As DNA, the CDR3 is TGCGCCAGCAGCTTGGCGCGGGACAGTATCAATGGCTACACCTTC. Protein product: CASSLARDSINGYTF. The J gene is TRBJ1-2, the V gene TRBV5-1, with 7 bases lining up with TRBD1. V gave up 0 bases and J gave up 6 bases; unmatched junction bases: 8. The CDR3 has 15 amino acids. The germline V gene encodes CDR1 SGHRS and CDR2 YFSETQ.

This clonotype is deemed medium-sized (0.01 to 0.1%). This chain joins TRBV14 and TRBJ1-2, with 9 bases that match TRBD1. The CDR3 covers 14 residues. CDR1 and CDR2 (germline): SGHDN, FVKESK. With V trimmed by 4 bases and J by 7 bases, 7 bases remained unmatched. The DNA for the CDR3 is TGTGCCAGCAGCCCGAGGGACAGGGCTTCTGGCTACACCTTC. Protein sequence: CASSPRDRASGYTF.

This clonotype is classed as medium-sized. The V gene is TRBV28, the J gene TRBJ2-7; D is possibly TRBD1 (6 bases). Germline CDR1 reads MDHEN; CDR2 reads SYDVKM. Trimming left V 8 bases short and J 2 bases short, with 13 bases between. The CDR3 contains 13 residues. CDR3 amino acids: CASGRDTAYEQYF. The DNA for the CDR3 is TGTGCCAGCGGCCGGGACACCGCCTACGAGCAGTACTTC.

The chain joins TRBV11-3 to TRBJ2-7; 10 bases are shared with TRBD2. The CDR3 has 16 residues. Trimming cost V 3 bases and J 0 bases; bases outside gene matches: 5. From germline, CDR1 is SGHNT and CDR2 YENEEA. The CDR3 sequence is CASSLRGTSVSYEQYF. In nucleotides, the CDR3 is TGTGCCAGCAGCTTGCGGGGGACTAGCGTCTCCTACGAGCAGTACTTC.

Points on this clonotype: A much bigger clone sits one base away, suggesting this may be a read error. The chain joins TRBV2 to TRBJ1-4; possible D gene TRBD1, 6 bases. CDR3 length equals 13 residues. Germline lookup yields CDR1 SNHLY and CDR2 FYNNEI. CDR3 bases: TGTGCCAGCAGCAGGGACACTAATCAAAAACTGTTTTTT. It codes for CASSRDTNQKLFF.

As for this clonotype: A much larger clonotype is one base distant, so this may be a read error. The chain is built from TRBV4-2 and TRBJ2-7, with a tentative D call TRBD1 (6 bases). Germline V gene sequence: CDR1 LGHNA, CDR2 YNFKEQ. This CDR3 has 13 residues. Trimming took 6 bases from V and 0 from J, leaving 9 bases between them. The CDR3 DNA follows: TGTGCCAGCAGACCGGACAGCTCCTACGAGCAGTACTTC. It encodes CASRPDSSYEQYF.

With regard to this clonotype: Relative to the germline gene, one junction end is altered; a read error may explain this. J is TRBJ2-1 and V is TRBV7-3, with 10 bases matching TRBD2. The CDR3 covers 15 residues. Germline V gives CDR1 SGHTA, CDR2 FQGTGA. The DNA for the CDR3 is TGTCCCAGCAGCAAACTAGCGGGAAACCCGGGGGAGCAGTTCTTC. This translates into CPSSKLAGNPGEQFF.

This clonotype was recorded many times. This sequence joins TRBV14 and TRBJ2-1; TRBD2 aligns across 14 bases. This CDR3 comprises 19 residues. After removal of 6 bases from V and 9 bases from J, the junction contained 19 bases not matched to a gene. Germline CDR1 is SGHDN and CDR2 is FVKESK. CDR3 nucleotides: TGTGCCAGCAGTCTAGACTCCGGAGGACTAGCGGGGGGAGGTGGTGAGCAGTTCTTC. Translated, it gives CASSLDSGGLAGGGGEQFF.

This clonotype was observed at least ten times. This sequence joins TRBV24-1 and TRBJ1-1; 7 bases fit TRBD1. Losses at the gene ends were 2 bases for V and 4 bases for J; bases not matched to a gene: 9. The CDR3 extends over 16 amino acids. Germline V gene data show CDR1 as KGHDR and CDR2 as SFDVKD. In DNA form, the CDR3 reads TGTGCCACCAGTGATTCACGGACAGGCTGGGGCACTGAAGCTTTCTTT. Translation gives CATSDSRTGWGTEAFF.

Concerning this clonotype: This could be a read error, since a much larger clone is one nucleotide away. The chain joins TRBV12-5 to TRBJ2-1; 8 bases map to TRBD2. The CDR3 runs to 14 residues. Looked up from germline, CDR1 is LGHNT and CDR2 is FRNRAP. CDR3 sequence reads: CASGLTSGYNEEFF. The CDR3 DNA follows: TGTGCTAGTGGTTTGACTAGCGGATACAATGAGGAGTTCTTC. Full variable domain (remainder filled in from reference TRBV12-5 and TRBJ2-1): DARVTQTPRHKVTEMGQEVTMRCQPILGHNTVFWYRQTMMQGLELLAYFRNRAPLDDSGMPKDRFSAEMPDATLATLKIQPSEPRDSAVYFCASGLTSGYNEEFFGPGTRLTVL.

In the case of this clonotype: One junction end does not reproduce the germline sequence, and a read error may be involved. The V and J genes are TRBV27 and TRBJ1-1, with D maybe TRBD1 (5 bases). CDR3 size: 13 residues. Germline V gives CDR1 MNHEY, CDR2 SMNVEV (reference sequence). The CDR3 region is CANSFGGDTEAFF. The CDR3 DNA sequence: TGTGCCAACAGTTTTGGGGGAGACACTGAAGCTTTCTTT.

Points on this clonotype: At one of its ends the junction is not consistent with the germline gene, which may arise from a read error. The chain carries TRBV11-3 and TRBJ1-6, with 9 bases fitting TRBD1. The V gene's germline CDR1 is SGHNT and CDR2 YENEEA. The length of the CDR3 is 17 residues. CDR3 protein: CASSSRRTGDLDSPLNF. As DNA, the CDR3 is TGTGCCAGCAGCTCCCGACGGACAGGGGATTTGGATTCACCCCTCAACTTT.

This clonotype was counted only a few times. Relative to the germline gene, one junction end is altered; a read error may explain this. This chain connects TRBV7-2 to TRBJ2-5, with D possibly matching TRBD2 (5 bases). The CDR3 runs to 12 residues. Germline V gene sequence: CDR1 SGHTA, CDR2 FQGNSA. The CDR3 is CASSLASGNSEF. CDR3 DNA sequence: TGTGCCAGCAGCTTAGCGTCGGGAAACAGCGAATTC.

This clonotype occurred a few times. The V gene is TRBV11-2, the J gene TRBJ1-2; a weak D match, TRBD1 (5 bases). Trimming left V 5 bases short and J 4 bases short, with 11 bases between. This CDR3 comprises 13 residues. Germline V gives CDR1 SGHAT, CDR2 FQNNGV. This CDR3 is CASSPGRAYGYTF. CDR3 in DNA: TGTGCCAGCAGCCCAGGCAGGGCCTATGGCTACACCTTC.

The table lists this clonotype with many counts. The V gene is TRBV12-3 or TRBV12-4, the J gene TRBJ1-1; maybe TRBD1 (5 bases). V was clipped by 6 bases and J by 1 base, with 15 bases between them. CDR3 size: 15 residues. The CDR3 nucleotides read TGTGCCAGCAGGGGGCGCGGATCCTCGAACACTGAAGCTTTCTTT. It translates to CASRGRGSSNTEAFF.

The chain uses TRBV6-2 or TRBV6-3 and TRBJ1-2; D is undetermined. Trimming pared 6 bases from V and 8 bases from J, leaving 19 bases between. Germline V gene data show CDR1 as MNHEY and CDR2 as SVGEGT. This CDR3 has 14 residues. The CDR3 DNA reads as TGTGCCAGCAGGACGGGTATGGCCTCCCAGGGCTACACCTTC. It yields the protein CASRTGMASQGYTF.

This clonotype was picked up a small number of times. The chain employs TRBV12-3 or TRBV12-4 and TRBJ2-7; 8 nucleotides line up with TRBD2. Germline trimming cut 4 bases from V and 7 bases from J; bases unmatched to any gene: 6. The CDR3 runs to 13 residues. The CDR3 DNA reads as TGTGCCAGCAGTTACTTCCCGGGGGGGGAGCAGTACTTC. It translates to CASSYFPGGEQYF.

A few counts support this clonotype. The chain combines TRBV7-9 with TRBJ2-6; D is unresolved. This CDR3 spans 12 amino acids. The V and J ends lost 4 bases and 6 bases respectively, with 4 bases between them. Germline CDR1 SEHNR, CDR2 FQNEAQ (reference sequence). In DNA, the CDR3 is TGTGCCAGCAGCTCCTCGGCCAACGTCCTGACTTTC. This translates into CASSSSANVLTF.

In its sample, this clonotype is medium-sized. The chain links TRBV6-1 to TRBJ1-2, with 9 bases matching TRBD1. CDR1 is MNHNS and CDR2 is SASEGT in the germline V gene. The CDR3 is 14 amino acids. Trimming removed 6 bases from V and 7 bases from J; junction bases left unmatched: 9. The CDR3: CASSNRGQVGGYTF. The CDR3 DNA reads as TGTGCCAGCAGCAACAGGGGGCAGGTTGGTGGCTACACCTTC.

This clonotype is deemed medium-sized (0.01 to 0.1%). The CDR3 sequence is CASTQGSTYEQYF. CDR3 sequence (DNA): TGTGCCAGCACCCAAGGGAGTACCTACGAGCAGTACTTC. V and J are TRBV6-1 and TRBJ2-7, with D perhaps TRBD2 (5 bases). CDR3 size: 13 residues. Germline CDR1 MNHNS, CDR2 SASEGT. V lost 7 bases, J lost 2 bases, and 12 bases lay in between.

V and J are TRBV9 and TRBJ1-5; D might be TRBD1 (5 bases). In germline, CDR1 is SGDLS, CDR2 YYNGEE. There are 14 residues in the CDR3. Trimming took 2 bases from V and 2 from J, leaving 8 bases between them. The CDR3 loop reads CASSVGGGNQPQHF. The CDR3 DNA sequence: TGTGCCAGCAGCGTTGGGGGTGGCAATCAGCCCCAGCATTTT. The complete variable domain, with remaining parts taken from reference TRBV9 and TRBJ1-5, reads DSGVTQTPKHLITATGQRVTLRCSPRSGDLSVYWYQQSLDQGLQFLIQYYNGEERAKGNILERFSAQQFPDLHSELNLSSLELGDSALYFCASSVGGGNQPQHFGDGTRLSIL.

This clonotype was detected ten times or more. This chain connects TRBV7-9 to TRBJ2-7, with 11 bases fitting TRBD2. The CDR3 is made up of 15 amino acids. Trimming took 4 bases from V and 5 from J; bases not matched to a gene: 7. Looked up from germline, CDR1 is SEHNR and CDR2 is FQNEAQ (reference sequence). The CDR3 DNA sequence: TGTGCCAGCAGCTCCACTAGCGGGAGAGTCCACGAGCAGTACTTC. It specifies CASSSTSGRVHEQYF.

This clonotype turned up a few times. The chain couples TRBV10-2 to TRBJ1-4; D gene uncertain. The V gene lost 6 bases and the J gene lost 6 bases, with 2 bases spanning the gap. Per the germline V gene, CDR1 is WSHSY and CDR2 is SAAADI. The CDR3 runs to 10 residues. CDR3 amino acids: CASRDEKLFF. The CDR3 nucleotides read TGCGCCAGCAGGGATGAAAAACTGTTTTTT.

This clonotype was found many times. J is TRBJ2-1 and V is TRBV2; TRBD2 aligns across 8 bases. Looked up from germline, CDR1 is SNHLY and CDR2 is FYNNEI. The CDR3 is 15 residues long. The J segment lost 10 bases and the V segment lost 4 bases, leaving 12 bases of the junction unmatched. This CDR3 reads CASSGGSSGSNEQFF. DNA of the CDR3: TGTGCCAGCAGTGGTGGGTCTAGCGGGTCAAACGAGCAGTTCTTC. The entire variable domain, with the rest obtained from reference TRBV2 and TRBJ2-1, is as follows: EPEVTQTPSHQVTQMGQEVILRCVPISNHLYFYWYRQILGQKVEFLVSFYNNEISEKSEIFDDQFSVERPDGSNFTLKIRSTKLEDSAMYFCASSGGSSGSNEQFFGPGTRLTVL.

A word on this clonotype: An end of the junction does not agree with germline; a read error may underlie this. The J gene is TRBJ2-7, the V gene TRBV5-4; D ambiguous. Germline V CDR1 and CDR2: SGHNT, YYREEE (reference sequence). The CDR3 contains 15 residues. CDR3: CASSALRKGSYELYF. The DNA for the CDR3 is TGTGCCAGCAGCGCTTTACGTAAGGGCTCCTACGAGCTGTACTTC.